One sample yielded the 3 T cell receptor beta chains listed below, sequenced in a study of beta chain features in type 1 diabetes. General study results and limits: People with Type 1 diabetes carried modestly yet significantly shorter TCRB CDR3s in all four CD4+ subsets.

Antigens of these TCRs are unknown. Expressed TCRB transcripts were sequenced because the isolated RNA had all been reverse transcribed beforehand. Assay: immunoSEQ multiplex PCR; the TCRdb copy retains only in-frame clones and omits some. The data contain around 260,000 clones, over 20% of them singletons. The sample taken for sequencing was naive CD4+ T cells from blood. The receptors stem from a woman in her thirties or forties with type 1 diabetes.

J is TRBJ1-3 and V is TRBV29-1; 8 bases map to TRBD1. V lost 2 bases, J lost 2 bases, and 2 bases stayed unmatched. Germline V gene sequence: CDR1 SQVTM, CDR2 ANQGSEA. The CDR3 runs 14 residues. CDR3: CSVETTGAGNTIYF. Written as DNA, the CDR3 is TGCAGCGTTGAAACGACAGGGGCTGGAAACACCATATATTTT.

Here the CDR3 reads CASSSYRGTEYNEQFF. In DNA form, the CDR3 reads TGTGCCAGCAGCTCCTACAGGGGCACGGAGTACAATGAGCAGTTCTTC. The chain recombines TRBV5-6 with TRBJ2-1; 7 bases map to TRBD1. The CDR3 loop spans 16 amino acids. The germline gives CDR1 SGHDT, CDR2 YYEEEE. V was pared by 3 bases and J by 4 bases, with 10 bases of the junction left unmatched.

This clone was picked up a small number of times. This sequence joins TRBV2 and TRBJ2-7; D possibly corresponds to TRBD1 (7 bases). Germline CDR1 is SNHLY and CDR2 is FYNNEI. This CDR3 is 11 amino acids long. V lost 7 bases and J lost 7, with 11 bases in between. The CDR3, as DNA: TGTGCCAGCAAGGAGGGGGCAGAGCAGTACTTC. Amino acid sequence: CASKEGAEQYF. The full variable domain, completed using reference TRBV2 and TRBJ2-7, is EPEVTQTPSHQVTQMGQEVILRCVPISNHLYFYWYRQILGQKVEFLVSFYNNEISEKSEIFDDQFSVERPDGSNFTLKIRSTKLEDSAMYFCASKEGAEQYFGPGTRLTVT.